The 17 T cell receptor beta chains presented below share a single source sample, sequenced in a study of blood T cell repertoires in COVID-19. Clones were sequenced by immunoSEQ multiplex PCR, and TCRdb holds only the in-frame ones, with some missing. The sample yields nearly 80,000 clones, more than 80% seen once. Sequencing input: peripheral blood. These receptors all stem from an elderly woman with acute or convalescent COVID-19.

The CDR3 nucleotides read TGTGCCAGCAGCCCGACAGGGAAAGTCTCTGGAAACACCATATATTTT. Amino acid sequence: CASSPTGKVSGNTIYF. The chain recombines TRBV3-1 (or the pseudogene TRBV3-2) with TRBJ1-3; 7 bases agree with TRBD1. The junction had 6 bases not matched to a gene; V was cut back by 4 bases and J by 0 bases. Germline loops: CDR1 LGHDT, CDR2 YNNKEL (reference sequence). The CDR3 totals 16 residues.

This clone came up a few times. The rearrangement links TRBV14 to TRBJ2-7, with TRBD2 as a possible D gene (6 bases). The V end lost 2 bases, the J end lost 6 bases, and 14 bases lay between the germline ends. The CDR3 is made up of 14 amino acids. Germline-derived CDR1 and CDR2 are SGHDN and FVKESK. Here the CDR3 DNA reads TGTGCCAGCAGCCAAATCGGGGGAAGAGGCGAGCAGTACTTC. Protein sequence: CASSQIGGRGEQYF.

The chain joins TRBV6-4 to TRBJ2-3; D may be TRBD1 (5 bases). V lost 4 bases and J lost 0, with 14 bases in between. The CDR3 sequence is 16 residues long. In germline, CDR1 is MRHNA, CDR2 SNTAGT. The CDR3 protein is CASSASLGASTDTQYF. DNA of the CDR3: TGTGCCAGCAGTGCCTCCCTAGGGGCCAGCACAGATACGCAGTATTTT.

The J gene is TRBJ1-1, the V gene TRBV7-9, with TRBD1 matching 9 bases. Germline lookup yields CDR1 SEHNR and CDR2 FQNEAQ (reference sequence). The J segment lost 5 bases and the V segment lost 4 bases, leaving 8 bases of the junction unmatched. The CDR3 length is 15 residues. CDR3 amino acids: CASSSTGGGLTEAFF. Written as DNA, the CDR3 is TGTGCCAGCAGCTCAACAGGGGGCGGGTTAACTGAAGCTTTCTTT.

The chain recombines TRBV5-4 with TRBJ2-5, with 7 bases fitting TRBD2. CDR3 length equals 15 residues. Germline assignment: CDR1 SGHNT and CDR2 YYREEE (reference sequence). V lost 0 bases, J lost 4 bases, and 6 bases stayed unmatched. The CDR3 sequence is CASSLGGRSSETQYF. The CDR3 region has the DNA TGTGCCAGCAGCTTGGGCGGGAGAAGCTCAGAGACCCAGTACTTC.

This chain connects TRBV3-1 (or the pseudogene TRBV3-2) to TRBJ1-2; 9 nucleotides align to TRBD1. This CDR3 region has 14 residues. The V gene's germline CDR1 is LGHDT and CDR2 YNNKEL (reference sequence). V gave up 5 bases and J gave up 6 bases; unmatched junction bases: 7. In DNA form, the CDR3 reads TGTGCCAGCAGCTTCAGGACAGGGGAACATGGCTACACCTTC. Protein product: CASSFRTGEHGYTF.

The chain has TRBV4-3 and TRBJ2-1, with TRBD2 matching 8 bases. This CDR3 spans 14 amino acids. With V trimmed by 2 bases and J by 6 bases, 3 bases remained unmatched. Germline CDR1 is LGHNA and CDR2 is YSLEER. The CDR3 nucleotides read TGCGCCAGCAGCCAAATTAGCGGGGTCAATGAGCAGTTCTTC. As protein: CASSQISGVNEQFF.

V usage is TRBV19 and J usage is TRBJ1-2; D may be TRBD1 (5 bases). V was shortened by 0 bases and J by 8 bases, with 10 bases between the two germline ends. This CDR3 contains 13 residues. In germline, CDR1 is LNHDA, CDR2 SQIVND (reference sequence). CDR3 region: CASSIDRAGGYTF. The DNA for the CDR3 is TGTGCCAGTAGTATAGATCGGGCAGGGGGCTACACCTTC. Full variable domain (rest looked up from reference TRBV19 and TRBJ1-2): DGGITQSPKYLFRKEGQNVTLSCEQNLNHDAMYWYRQDPGQGLRLIYYSQIVNDFQKGDIAEGYSVSREKKESFPLTVTSAQKNPTAFYLCASSIDRAGGYTFGSGTRLTVV.

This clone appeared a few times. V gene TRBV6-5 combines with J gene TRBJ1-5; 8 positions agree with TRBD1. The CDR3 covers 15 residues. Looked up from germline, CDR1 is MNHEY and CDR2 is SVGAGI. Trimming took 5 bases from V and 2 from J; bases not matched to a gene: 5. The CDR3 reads CASSRQGYGNQPQHF. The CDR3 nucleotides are TGTGCCAGCAGTAGACAGGGGTATGGCAATCAGCCCCAGCATTTT.

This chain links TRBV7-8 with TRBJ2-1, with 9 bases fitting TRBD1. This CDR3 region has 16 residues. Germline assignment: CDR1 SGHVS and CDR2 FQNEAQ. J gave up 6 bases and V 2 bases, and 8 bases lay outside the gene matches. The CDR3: CASSLTGQGNGNEQFF. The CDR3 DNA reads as TGTGCCAGCAGCTTAACTGGACAGGGGAACGGCAATGAGCAGTTCTTC.

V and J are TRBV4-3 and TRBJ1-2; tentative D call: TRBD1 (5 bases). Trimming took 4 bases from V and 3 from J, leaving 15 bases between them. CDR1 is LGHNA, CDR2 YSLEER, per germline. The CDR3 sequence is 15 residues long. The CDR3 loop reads CASSPEAGVDYGYTF. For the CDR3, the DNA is TGCGCCAGCAGCCCGGAGGCGGGGGTCGACTATGGCTACACCTTC.

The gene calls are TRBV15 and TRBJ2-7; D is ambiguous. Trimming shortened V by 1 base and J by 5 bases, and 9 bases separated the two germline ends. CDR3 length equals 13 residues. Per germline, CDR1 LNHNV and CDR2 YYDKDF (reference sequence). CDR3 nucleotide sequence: TGTGCCACCAGCAGAGTTCTACCCGACGAGCAGTACTTC. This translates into CATSRVLPDEQYF.

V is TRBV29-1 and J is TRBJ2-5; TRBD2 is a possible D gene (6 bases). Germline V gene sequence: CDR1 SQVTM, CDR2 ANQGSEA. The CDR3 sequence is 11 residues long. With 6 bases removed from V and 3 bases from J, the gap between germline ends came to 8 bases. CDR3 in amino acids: CSVGLKETQYF. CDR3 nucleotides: TGCAGCGTAGGACTAAAAGAGACCCAGTACTTC.

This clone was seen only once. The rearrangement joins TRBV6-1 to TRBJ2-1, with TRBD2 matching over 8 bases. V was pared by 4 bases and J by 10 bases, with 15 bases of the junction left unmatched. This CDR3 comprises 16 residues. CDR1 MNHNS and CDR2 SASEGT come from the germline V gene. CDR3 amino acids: CASSGILGPGGEEQFF. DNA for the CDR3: TGTGCCAGCAGTGGAATCCTAGGGCCGGGGGGGGAGGAGCAGTTCTTC.

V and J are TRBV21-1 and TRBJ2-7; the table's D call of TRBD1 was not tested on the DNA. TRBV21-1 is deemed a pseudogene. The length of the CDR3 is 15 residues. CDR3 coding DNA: TGTGCCAGCAGCAAAGTGAACAGGGATACCTACGAGCAGTACTTC. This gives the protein CASSKVNRDTYEQYF.

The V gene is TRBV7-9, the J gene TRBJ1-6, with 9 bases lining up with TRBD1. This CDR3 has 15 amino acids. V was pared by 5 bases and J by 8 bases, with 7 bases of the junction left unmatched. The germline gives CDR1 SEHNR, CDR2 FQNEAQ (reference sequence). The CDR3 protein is CASSPPGQGYSPLHF. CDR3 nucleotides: TGTGCCAGCAGCCCCCCGGGACAGGGATATTCACCCCTCCACTTT.

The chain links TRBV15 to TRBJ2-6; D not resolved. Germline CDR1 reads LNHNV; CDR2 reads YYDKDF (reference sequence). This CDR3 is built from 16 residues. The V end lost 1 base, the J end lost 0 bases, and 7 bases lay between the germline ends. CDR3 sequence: CATSRALVSGANVLTF. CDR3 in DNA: TGTGCCACCAGCAGAGCCCTAGTCTCTGGGGCCAACGTCCTGACTTTC.